This TCR beta chain is from a study of blood T cells in healthy people across ages. Study overall: For every two T cells, template switching captured about one barcoded beta molecule.

The study's findings and limits: TCR beta diversity was tightly associated with the proportion of naive T cells.

About this clonotype: Its antigen remains unidentified.

Every sample yielded at least 6 million isolated PBMCs. PCR was performed a second time for about 6 to 12 cycles using a sample-barcoded 5' primer and a J-beta primer mix. TCRdb re-called the 5' RACE reads with MiXCR, one entry per CDR3 protein. The profile shows approximately 670,000 distinct CDR3 sequences, approximately 40% of them singletons. The length of the CDR3 is 14 residues. Per the germline V gene, CDR1 is DFQATT and CDR2 is SNEGSKA (reference sequence). The TCR sequence derives from a man older than 75 in good health. The chain has TRBV20-1 and TRBJ2-5, with 7 nucleotides matching TRBD2. Matching the DNA end better, TRBJ2-7 makes the J call doubtful. The sequenced sample consisted of blood. The CDR3 coding sequence is TGCAGTGTTAAGCGGGGCGGCGATTTTTACGAGCAGTACTTC. Its translation: CSVKRGGDFYEQYF.